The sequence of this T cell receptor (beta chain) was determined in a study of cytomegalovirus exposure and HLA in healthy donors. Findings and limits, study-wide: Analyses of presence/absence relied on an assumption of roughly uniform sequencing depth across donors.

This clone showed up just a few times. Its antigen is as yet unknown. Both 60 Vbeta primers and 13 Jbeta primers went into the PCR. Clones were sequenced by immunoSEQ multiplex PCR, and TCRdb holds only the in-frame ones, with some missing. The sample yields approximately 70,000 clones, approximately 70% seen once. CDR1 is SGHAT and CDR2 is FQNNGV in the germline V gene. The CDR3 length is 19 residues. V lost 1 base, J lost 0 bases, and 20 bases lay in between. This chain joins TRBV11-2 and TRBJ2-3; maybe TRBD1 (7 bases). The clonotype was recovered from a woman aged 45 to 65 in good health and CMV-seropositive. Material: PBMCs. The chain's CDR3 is CASSLVHRTTGRSTDTQYF. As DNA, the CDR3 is TGTGCCAGCAGCTTAGTACATCGTACGACAGGGAGGAGCACAGATACGCAGTATTTT.